Following are 17 T cell receptor beta chains from one sample sequenced in a study of Ad26.COV2.S vaccination and SARS-CoV-2 variants. Assay used: immunoSEQ multiplex PCR; TCRdb lists only in-frame clones, some missing. The table includes around 250,000 clones, around 85% detected once. Treatment of the sample: some 19 received Ad26.COV2.S at low or high dose, single or two shots; roughly five received placebo; per-sample allocation not given. Sampling was performed 63 days after the first vaccine or placebo injection. This specimen was peripheral blood, taken in a trial of Ad26.COV2.S vaccine versus placebo. Receptors originate from a person between 18 and 65 years old who received the Ad26.COV2.S COVID-19 vaccine or a placebo.

The chain recombines TRBV7-9 with TRBJ1-5, with 12 bases matching TRBD1. This CDR3 spans 16 amino acids. The germline CDR1 and CDR2 sequences are SEHNR and FQNEAQ (reference sequence). The trim removed 5 bases at V and 7 bases at J, leaving 9 bases unmatched. CDR3 nucleotide sequence: TGTGCCAGCAGCCGAAGCGGGGACAGGGGGCGGCAGCCCCAGCATTTT. Encoded protein: CASSRSGDRGRQPQHF.

This sequence joins TRBV2 and TRBJ1-4, with a possible D match to TRBD1 (6 bases). Germline V gene sequence: CDR1 SNHLY, CDR2 FYNNEI. The V gene lost 7 bases and the J gene lost 10 bases, with 16 bases spanning the gap. This CDR3 spans 13 amino acids. CDR3 amino acids: CASNPGEKGKLFF. The CDR3 DNA reads TGTGCCAGCAACCCAGGGGAGAAGGGAAAACTGTTTTTT.

This clone occurred a few times. The chain has TRBV7-2 and TRBJ2-1, with TRBD2 identical over 12 bases. The CDR3 is 16 amino acids. V shed 5 bases and J 9 bases; nucleotides not matched to a gene: 11. Germline-derived CDR1 and CDR2 are SGHTA and FQGNSA. DNA for the CDR3: TGTGCCAGCAGCCCTCCACGACTAGCGGGAGAGGGTGAGCAGTTCTTC. It translates to CASSPPRLAGEGEQFF.

This chain links TRBV7-2 with TRBJ2-2; TRBD2 agrees at 9 bases. The V segment lost 4 bases and the J segment 4 bases; nucleotides outside the gene matches: 13. The CDR3 runs 18 residues. Germline lookup yields CDR1 SGHTA and CDR2 FQGNSA. CDR3 sequence reads: CASSSKGAGGPLTGELFF. The DNA for the CDR3 is TGTGCCAGCAGCTCTAAGGGGGCGGGAGGGCCACTCACCGGGGAGCTGTTTTTT.

The rearrangement uses TRBV5-1 and TRBJ2-1, with D tentatively TRBD2 (5 bases). V lost 3 bases and J 8 bases, leaving 24 bases between the germline ends. The CDR3 runs 17 residues. CDR1 and CDR2 from the germline V gene are SGHRS and YFSETQ. This CDR3 is CASSSQPAGGTVDEQFF. In DNA form, the CDR3 reads TGCGCCAGCAGCTCTCAACCAGCTGGAGGTACAGTTGATGAGCAGTTCTTC.

This chain uses TRBV10-3 with TRBJ1-1, with no clear D. CDR1 and CDR2 (germline): ENHRY, SYGVKD. V was shortened by 6 bases and J by 1 base, with 12 bases between the two germline ends. The CDR3 is 14 residues long. The CDR3: CAISPANSNTEAFF. CDR3 nucleotides: TGTGCCATCAGCCCGGCAAACTCGAACACTGAAGCTTTCTTT.

The chain couples TRBV9 to TRBJ2-7; D possibly corresponds to TRBD1 (6 bases). Per germline, CDR1 SGDLS and CDR2 YYNGEE. Deletions cut 0 bases from V and 4 bases from J, with 11 bases between. The CDR3 spans 14 residues. This chain's CDR3 is CASSVGQAAYEQYF. CDR3 coding DNA: TGTGCCAGCAGCGTAGGACAGGCGGCGTACGAGCAGTACTTC. Together with reference TRBV9 and TRBJ2-7, the CDR3 gives the full variable domain: DSGVTQTPKHLITATGQRVTLRCSPRSGDLSVYWYQQSLDQGLQFLIQYYNGEERAKGNILERFSAQQFPDLHSELNLSSLELGDSALYFCASSVGQAAYEQYFGPGTRLTVT.

This chain links TRBV19 with TRBJ2-5, with 7 bases lining up with TRBD1. The V and J ends lost 2 bases and 3 bases, in that order; junction bases with no gene match: 12. CDR1 is LNHDA and CDR2 is SQIVND in the germline V gene (reference sequence). The CDR3 extends over 17 amino acids. CDR3 loop: CASSIRTGTAQKETQYF. CDR3 DNA: TGTGCCAGTAGTATAAGGACAGGTACTGCACAAAAAGAGACCCAGTACTTC.

This chain links TRBV7-2 with TRBJ2-5; D might be TRBD2 (6 bases). Germline lookup yields CDR1 SGHTA and CDR2 FQGNSA. The germline V and J ends were trimmed by 2 bases and 5 bases, with 15 bases remaining between them. The length of the CDR3 is 15 residues. CDR3 DNA sequence: TGTGCCAGCAGCTTAAGTACGAACCGGGGGGAGACCCAGTACTTC. Translation gives CASSLSTNRGETQYF.

The rearrangement joins TRBV6-4 to TRBJ1-1; D gene uncertain. CDR1 is MRHNA, CDR2 SNTAGT, per germline. The CDR3 covers 13 residues. The ends were cut back, 6 bases at V and 1 base at J, with 9 bases in the middle. In nucleotides, the CDR3 is TGTGCCAGCAGAGAACACAGGAACACTGAAGCTTTCTTT. It specifies CASREHRNTEAFF.

The V gene is TRBV15, the J gene TRBJ2-7; 9 nucleotides agree with TRBD1. With V trimmed by 2 bases and J by 6 bases, 8 bases remained unmatched. Germline CDR1 is LNHNV and CDR2 is YYDKDF (reference sequence). This CDR3 has 15 residues. CDR3: CATSRPRDRVTEQYF. Here the CDR3 DNA reads TGTGCCACCAGCAGACCTAGGGACAGGGTCACCGAGCAGTACTTC.

The chain joins TRBV29-1 to TRBJ2-7; possibly TRBD1 for D (6 bases). V lost 6 bases, J lost 5 bases, and 14 bases lay in between. The length of the CDR3 is 12 residues. Germline V CDR1 and CDR2: SQVTM, ANQGSEA. CDR3 nucleotide sequence: TGCAGCGTCCAACAGGGAGTCAACGAGCAGTACTTC. It yields the protein CSVQQGVNEQYF.

This chain connects TRBV5-1 to TRBJ2-7, with TRBD1 matching over 7 bases. The V segment lost 3 bases and the J segment 1 base; nucleotides outside the gene matches: 13. The CDR3 is made up of 17 amino acids. Looked up from germline, CDR1 is SGHRS and CDR2 is YFSETQ. Written as DNA, the CDR3 is TGCGCCAGCAGCTGGAAGAACAGGGGTCCGTTTTCCTACGAGCAGTACTTC. Protein: CASSWKNRGPFSYEQYF.

This rearrangement joins TRBV5-1 to TRBJ2-1, with D tentatively TRBD1 (6 bases). V lost 0 bases, J lost 3 bases, and 13 bases lay in between. CDR1 is SGHRS, CDR2 YFSETQ, per germline. The CDR3 extends over 16 amino acids. CDR3 coding DNA: TGCGCCAGCAGCTTGGTGGGGGCGGTCGACTACAATGAGCAGTTCTTC. The encoded protein is CASSLVGAVDYNEQFF.

Only a few counts were recorded for this clone. This chain connects TRBV2 to TRBJ1-2; D is uncertain. Germline CDR1 SNHLY, CDR2 FYNNEI. Trimming left V 8 bases short and J 1 base short, with 11 bases between. The CDR3 has 13 residues. CDR3 sequence (DNA): TGTGCCAGCCTAAGGACTTTTAACTATGGCTACACCTTC. It codes for CASLRTFNYGYTF.

The J gene is TRBJ2-1, the V gene TRBV9; D perhaps matches TRBD2 (5 bases). The V and J ends lost 0 bases and 6 bases respectively, with 10 bases between them. The CDR3 is 14 residues long. CDR1 and CDR2 (germline): SGDLS, YYNGEE. CDR3: CASSVALRVNEQFF. In DNA, the CDR3 is TGTGCCAGCAGCGTAGCTTTGAGGGTCAATGAGCAGTTCTTC.

V is TRBV3-1 (or the pseudogene TRBV3-2) and J is TRBJ2-3, with TRBD2 identical over 9 bases. V lost 3 bases and J lost 6; bases outside the gene matches: 10. The CDR3 consists of 16 residues. The germline V gene encodes CDR1 LGHDT and CDR2 YNNKEL (reference sequence). The CDR3 spells CASSHERGAPGDTQYF. In nucleotides, the CDR3 is TGTGCCAGCAGCCATGAGCGGGGGGCCCCCGGCGATACGCAGTATTTT.